This T cell receptor beta chain was found in a study of cytomegalovirus exposure and HLA in healthy donors. Looked up from germline, CDR1 is MDHEN and CDR2 is SYDVKM. The CDR3 covers 12 residues. V dropped 7 bases and J dropped 0 bases, with 7 bases sitting between them. Sequencing was performed with immunoSEQ multiplex PCR; in TCRdb, only in-frame clones are kept and a portion is missing. The sample includes some 200,000 clones, about nine tenths of them seen just once. The gene calls are TRBV28 and TRBJ2-7; D is uncertain. The TCR was taken from a woman under 30 in good health and CMV-seronegative. The specimen was PBMCs. The chain's CDR3 is CASNPSSYEQYF. CDR3 bases: TGTGCCAGCAACCCGAGCTCCTACGAGCAGTACTTC.